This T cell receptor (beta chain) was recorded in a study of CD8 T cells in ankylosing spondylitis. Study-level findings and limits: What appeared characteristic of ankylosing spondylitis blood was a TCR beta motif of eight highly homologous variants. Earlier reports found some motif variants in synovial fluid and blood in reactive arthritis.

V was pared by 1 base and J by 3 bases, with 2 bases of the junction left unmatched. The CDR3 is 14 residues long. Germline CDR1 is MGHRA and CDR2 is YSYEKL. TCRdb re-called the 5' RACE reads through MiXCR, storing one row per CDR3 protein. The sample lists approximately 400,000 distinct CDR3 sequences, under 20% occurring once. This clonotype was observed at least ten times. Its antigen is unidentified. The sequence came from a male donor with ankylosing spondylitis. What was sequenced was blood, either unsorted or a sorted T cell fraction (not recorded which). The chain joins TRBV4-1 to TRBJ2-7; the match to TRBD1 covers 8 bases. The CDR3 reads CASSQGQGFYEQYF. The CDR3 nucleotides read TGCGCCAGCAGCCAAGGACAGGGGTTCTACGAGCAGTACTTC.